This record concerns one T cell receptor beta chain sequence. Its antigen is unidentified. The data stem from a study of siplizumab effects on memory and regulatory T cells. Study-level points and caveats: Assignment of a naive or memory phenotype failed for roughly 80-97% of the proliferating CD4+ or CD8+ clones.

The germline gives CDR1 SGHTA, CDR2 FQGTGA. This CDR3 has 18 amino acids. V lost 0 bases and J lost 1, with 15 bases in between. TCRdb keeps only in-frame clones here, not all; method: immunoSEQ multiplex PCR. This table holds 92,000 or so clones, 70% to 90% found once. The V gene is TRBV7-3, the J gene TRBJ2-2; D is unclear. Sequencing was carried out using CD4+ T cells sorted from blood. The receptor was isolated from a human donor in good health. DNA of the CDR3: TGTGCCAGCAGCTTAACGGGCGGTCTGACCCTGAACACCGGGGAGCTGTTTTTT. Amino acid sequence: CASSLTGGLTLNTGELFF.